This T cell receptor (beta chain) was obtained from a study of blood T cell repertoires in COVID-19. Study background: The analysed material was cDNA or gDNA that came from T cells, B-cell-depleted T cells, or PBMCs.

Original data processing: Reference gene primer amplification in the assay estimated nucleated cell counts. TCRdb's copy holds only in-frame clones and misses some; the assay was immunoSEQ multiplex PCR. V, J and clone size are those of that table, while D and trimming were read from the DNA. The sample consists of 110,000 to 150,000 clones, about 89% of them appearing once. The sequenced sample was peripheral blood. This clonotype was sampled from a man in his sixties with active or convalescent COVID-19.

The CDR3 DNA is TGTGCCACCAGTGGGAACAGGGGGGGCGACGAGCAGTACTTC. Translation: CATSGNRGGDEQYF. The chain uses TRBV24-1 and TRBJ2-7, with D perhaps TRBD1 (8 bases). Trimming left V 5 bases short and J 5 bases short, with 15 bases between. The CDR3 consists of 14 residues. Germline CDR1 reads KGHDR; CDR2 reads SFDVKD.